These 27 T cell receptor beta chains were all obtained from the same sample, sequenced in a study of CD8 T cells in ankylosing spondylitis. Their cognate antigens are unknown. Using its own MiXCR run on the 5' RACE reads, TCRdb lists one record per CDR3 protein. The table records a few hundred thousand distinct CDR3 sequences, about 12% of them present only once. Findings and limits, study-wide: Seemingly characteristic of ankylosing spondylitis blood was a TCR beta motif consisting of about 8 highly homologous variants.

Source material: blood, either unsorted or a sorted T cell fraction (not recorded which). These receptors were obtained from a male donor with ankylosing spondylitis.

This clonotype came up many times. V and J are TRBV29-1 and TRBJ1-2, with 9 bases matching TRBD1. The CDR3 has 11 amino acids. V lost 7 bases and J lost 6; bases outside the gene matches: 3. Germline assignment: CDR1 SQVTM and CDR2 ANQGSEA. CDR3 residues: CSADRGDGYTF. CDR3 nucleotides: TGCAGCGCTGACAGGGGGGATGGCTACACCTTC.

This chain joins TRBV20-1 and TRBJ1-3; 9 bases agree with TRBD1. Per the germline V gene, CDR1 is DFQATT and CDR2 is SNEGSKA (reference sequence). The length of the CDR3 is 23 residues. The trim removed 0 bases at V and 4 bases at J, leaving 28 bases unmatched. In nucleotides, the CDR3 is TGCAGTGCTAGAGATACCTCGCCGGTGTCGGGACAGGGCGTTTGGGTTTCAGGAAACACCATATATTTT. Encoded protein: CSARDTSPVSGQGVWVSGNTIYF.

This chain joins TRBV3-1 and TRBJ2-1; 8 nucleotides align to TRBD1. CDR3 length equals 14 residues. Germline V gene lookup returns CDR1 LGHDT and CDR2 YNNKEL (reference sequence). Germline trimming cut 2 bases from V and 4 bases from J; bases unmatched to any gene: 1. The CDR3 sequence: CASSQQGAYNEQFF. CDR3 DNA sequence: TGTGCCAGCAGCCAACAGGGGGCGTACAATGAGCAGTTCTTC.

In nucleotides, the CDR3 is TGTGCCAGCAGTGGCCGGGTAGAGTACAATGAGCAGTTCTTC. This translates into CASSGRVEYNEQFF. The chain carries TRBV6-1 and TRBJ2-1; D call uncertain. The germline CDR1 and CDR2 sequences are MNHNS and SASEGT. V was trimmed by 4 bases and J by 4 bases, leaving 11 bases between them. The CDR3 extends over 14 amino acids.

Here the CDR3 DNA reads TGTGCCAGCTCACCGGAAACAGGGGTTTACGAGCAGTACGTC. Translating it yields CASSPETGVYEQYV. J is TRBJ2-7 and V is TRBV18; 7 bases match TRBD1. The CDR3 totals 14 residues. CDR1 and CDR2 from the germline V gene are KGHSH and LQKENI. Trimming removed 3 bases from V and 4 bases from J; junction bases left unmatched: 6.

This clonotype was seen a handful of times. The CDR3 nucleotides read TGTGCCACCAGTGATTTGCCGGGACTAGCGGGAGCGGACAATGAGCAGTTCTTC. Translated, it gives CATSDLPGLAGADNEQFF. This chain connects TRBV24-1 to TRBJ2-1; 14 bases line up with TRBD2. The V and J ends lost 0 bases and 5 bases, in that order; junction bases with no gene match: 5. This CDR3 is 18 amino acids long. Germline V gives CDR1 KGHDR, CDR2 SFDVKD.

The sample holds a few counts of this clonotype. The chain recombines TRBV5-1 with TRBJ2-1; the D call may be TRBD1 or TRBD2 (5 bases each). Germline CDR1 and CDR2: SGHRS and YFSETQ. The CDR3 contains 14 residues. The V end was cut by 7 bases, the J end by 6 bases, with 17 bases between. The CDR3 DNA reads as TGCGCCAGCGGGGGATTGGGGATACCCAATGAGCAGTTCTTC. This translates into CASGGLGIPNEQFF.

Many counts were recorded for this clonotype. The chain combines TRBV5-5 with TRBJ2-2, with 8 bases aligning to TRBD1. This CDR3 region has 14 residues. J lost 7 bases, V lost 2 bases, and 4 bases had no gene match. Germline CDR1 reads SGHKS; CDR2 reads YYEKEE (reference sequence). This CDR3 is CASSFSDRVGELFF. The CDR3 DNA follows: TGTGCCAGCAGCTTTTCGGACAGGGTCGGGGAGCTGTTTTTT. Full variable domain (outside the CDR3, taken from reference TRBV5-5 and TRBJ2-2): DAGVTQSPTHLIKTRGQQVTLRCSPISGHKSVSWYQQVLGQGPQFIFQYYEKEERGRGNFPDRFSARQFPNYSSELNVNALLLGDSALYLCASSFSDRVGELFFGEGSRLTVL.

This clonotype was observed a handful of times. The chain is built from TRBV7-2 and TRBJ2-4, with a possible D match to TRBD1 (5 bases). V lost 4 bases, J lost 8 bases, and 18 bases lay in between. CDR3 length: 15 amino acids. CDR1 SGHTA and CDR2 FQGNSA come from the germline V gene. CDR3 in amino acids: CASSSEARRVDIQYF. CDR3 bases: TGTGCCAGCAGCTCCGAGGCGCGCAGGGTAGACATTCAGTACTTC.

This clonotype was observed at least ten times. V usage is TRBV12-3 or TRBV12-4 and J usage is TRBJ2-1; D may be TRBD1 or TRBD2 (6 bases each). The CDR3 has 15 residues. The V gene lost 11 bases and the J gene lost 0 bases, with 17 bases spanning the gap. CDR3 DNA sequence: TGTGCCTGTGGGAGAGGGGGGTACTCCTACAATGAGCAGTTCTTC. Amino acid sequence: CACGRGGYSYNEQFF.

This clonotype was recorded many times. The CDR3, as DNA: TGTGCCAGCATTGGGACTAGCGGTTACAATGAGCAGTTCTTC. It is translated as CASIGTSGYNEQFF. The J gene is TRBJ2-1, the V gene TRBV12-3 or TRBV12-4; TRBD2 matches 11 bases. J lost 4 bases, V lost 7 bases, and 3 bases had no gene match. This CDR3 is 14 amino acids long.

There are a few counts of this clonotype. The chain has TRBV12-3 or TRBV12-4 and TRBJ2-5, with a tentative D call TRBD2 (6 bases). This CDR3 has 13 amino acids. V gave up 2 bases and J gave up 5 bases, with 9 bases separating them. The CDR3: CASSLWRDETQYF. The CDR3 DNA reads TGTGCCAGCAGTTTATGGAGGGACGAGACCCAGTACTTC.

This sequence joins TRBV3-1 and TRBJ2-7; 7 positions agree with TRBD1. The V segment lost 4 bases and the J segment 2 bases; nucleotides outside the gene matches: 5. The CDR3 is 14 residues long. Germline CDR1 reads LGHDT; CDR2 reads YNNKEL (reference sequence). CDR3 DNA sequence: TGTGCCAGCAGCCCACTCGGGACAGCCTACGAGCAGTACTTC. This gives the protein CASSPLGTAYEQYF.

There are a few counts of this clonotype. The V gene is TRBV2, the J gene TRBJ2-2; D is possibly TRBD1 or TRBD2 (5 bases each). V was pared by 7 bases and J by 8 bases, with 8 bases between. The CDR3 is 11 amino acids. The germline CDR1 and CDR2 sequences are SNHLY and FYNNEI. The CDR3 is CASTEGGELFF. CDR3 nucleotide sequence: TGTGCCAGCACAGAGGGGGGGGAGCTGTTTTTT.

This clonotype showed up just a few times. The V gene is TRBV9, the J gene TRBJ1-2, with 8 bases identical to TRBD1. CDR1 is SGDLS and CDR2 is YYNGEE in the germline V gene. V trimming: 4 bases; J trimming: 2 bases; junction bases outside the gene matches: 4. The CDR3 extends over 14 amino acids. The CDR3 here is CASSLRTGNYGYTF. DNA for the CDR3: TGTGCCAGCAGCTTAAGGACAGGGAACTATGGCTACACCTTC.

This clonotype has at least ten counts. The chain carries TRBV9 and TRBJ2-3; D is uncertain. The V and J ends lost 3 bases and 5 bases respectively, with 4 bases between them. The CDR3 covers 11 residues. The germline V gene has CDR1 SGDLS and CDR2 YYNGEE. The CDR3 loop reads CASSAGDTQYF. The CDR3 DNA reads as TGTGCCAGCAGCGCGGGAGATACGCAGTATTTT.

The gene calls are TRBV3-1 and TRBJ1-4; D gene unclear. The CDR3 runs 12 residues. Germline-derived CDR1 and CDR2 are LGHDT and YNNKEL (reference sequence). V lost 1 base, J lost 7 bases, and 4 bases lay in between. Here the CDR3 DNA reads TGTGCCAGCAGCCAAGGGCGTGAAAAACTGTTTTTT. Protein: CASSQGREKLFF.

V is TRBV14 and J is TRBJ2-5; weak D call: TRBD1 (7 bases). V lost 0 bases and J 5 bases, leaving 16 bases between the germline ends. CDR1 SGHDN and CDR2 FVKESK come from the germline V gene. CDR3 length: 16 amino acids. This chain's CDR3 is CASSQERPGGSETQYF. CDR3 nucleotides: TGTGCCAGCAGCCAAGAGCGTCCAGGGGGGTCGGAGACCCAGTACTTC.

The chain uses TRBV28 and TRBJ1-5; TRBD1 aligns across 8 bases. Trimming cost V 7 bases and J 2 bases; bases outside gene matches: 7. The CDR3 extends over 15 amino acids. CDR1 is MDHEN and CDR2 is SYDVKM in the germline V gene. As DNA, the CDR3 is TGTGCCAGCAACCAGGGGGCGGTTGGCAATCAGCCCCAGCATTTT. Its translation is CASNQGAVGNQPQHF.

The V and J genes are TRBV12-3 or TRBV12-4 and TRBJ2-7, with 9 bases that match TRBD1. CDR3 length: 15 residues. V dropped 5 bases and J dropped 3; count of bases not matched to a gene: 8. The CDR3 nucleotides read TGTGCCAGCAGTCTGGACGGGACAGGGAACTACGAGCAGTACGTC. It is translated as CASSLDGTGNYEQYV.

This clonotype was seen more than once but under ten times. The chain joins TRBV18 to TRBJ2-7, with 7 nucleotides matching TRBD1. This CDR3 has 16 amino acids. J was trimmed by 6 bases and V by 3 bases; bases with no gene match: 14. Germline CDR1 is KGHSH and CDR2 is LQKENI. The CDR3 coding sequence is TGTGCCAGCTCACCTAGGACAGGACGACAGATCGGCGAGCAGTACTTC. Translation: CASSPRTGRQIGEQYF.

This clonotype was recorded a few times. This chain connects TRBV10-2 to TRBJ2-3; D uncertain. The germline V and J ends were trimmed by 10 bases and 2 bases, with 13 bases remaining between them. The length of the CDR3 is 13 residues. Germline V lookup: CDR1 WSHSY, CDR2 SAAADI. CDR3 region: CATAVGYTDTQYF. The CDR3 DNA is TGCGCCACCGCGGTGGGATACACAGATACGCAGTATTTT.

This clonotype was recorded a few times. V gene TRBV5-1 combines with J gene TRBJ2-4; the match to TRBD2 covers 7 bases. The CDR3 extends over 14 amino acids. Losses at the gene ends were 4 bases for V and 6 bases for J; bases not matched to a gene: 7. Germline assignment: CDR1 SGHRS and CDR2 YFSETQ. The CDR3 nucleotides read TGCGCCAGCAGCCCCGGGGCTAGCGGAAACATTCAGTACTTC. This encodes CASSPGASGNIQYF.

This chain uses TRBV15 with TRBJ1-1, with TRBD1 identical over 7 bases. Germline values: CDR1 LNHNV, CDR2 YYDKDF (reference sequence). This CDR3 has 14 amino acids. The trim removed 0 bases at V and 9 bases at J, leaving 7 bases unmatched. The CDR3 sequence: CATSRDQGGAKAFF. The CDR3 bases are TGTGCCACCAGCAGAGATCAAGGGGGCGCAAAAGCTTTCTTT.

Many counts were recorded for this clonotype. This chain links TRBV7-8 with TRBJ2-7, with 11 nucleotides matching TRBD1. The CDR3 totals 14 residues. The V gene end was trimmed by 5 bases and the J gene end by 5 bases; junction bases not matched to a gene: 5. CDR1 and CDR2 (germline): SGHVS, FQNEAQ. The CDR3 DNA reads as TGTGCCAGCAGCCAGAGGACAGGGGGCGACGAGCAGTACTTC. This translates into CASSQRTGGDEQYF.

This clonotype appeared many times. The chain combines TRBV7-8 with TRBJ2-1, with 15 positions matching TRBD2. From germline, CDR1 is SGHVS and CDR2 FQNEAQ. The trim removed 0 bases at V and 7 bases at J, leaving 1 base unmatched. CDR3 length equals 16 residues. The CDR3 DNA reads as TGTGCCAGCAGCTTAGCGGGGACTAGCGGGAGGAATGAGCAGTTCTTC. This sequence encodes CASSLAGTSGRNEQFF.

J is TRBJ2-1 and V is TRBV5-5; 8 bases map to TRBD2. CDR1 is SGHKS, CDR2 YYEKEE, per germline (reference sequence). This CDR3 contains 17 residues. Trimming took 0 bases from V and 8 from J; bases not matched to a gene: 13. In DNA, the CDR3 is TGTGCCAGCAGCTTGGCGTATAGTCGGGAGGGCCTGTATGAGCAGTTCTTC. Translated: CASSLAYSREGLYEQFF.